This TCR beta chain was profiled in a study of immune evolution from preneoplasia to lung adenocarcinoma. Sequenced by immunoSEQ multiplex PCR; TCRdb stores in-frame clones only, minus some. The data show about 11,000 clones, with about 74% seen just once and about 30% held by the top ten. This CDR3 is built from 12 residues. V lost 6 bases and J 8 bases, leaving 11 bases between the germline ends. Germline lookup yields CDR1 MNHEY and CDR2 SMNVEV (reference sequence). The sequence was collected from a person in their sixties with lung adenocarcinoma. Some clones in this sample may be carry-over from other donors' samples. Sequencing used FFPE normal lung tissue adjacent to the tumor. The chain employs TRBV27 and TRBJ2-1, with D possibly matching TRBD1 (6 bases). The CDR3 sequence: CASREGGHEQFF. CDR3 nucleotides: TGTGCCAGCAGAGAAGGGGGTCATGAGCAGTTCTTC.